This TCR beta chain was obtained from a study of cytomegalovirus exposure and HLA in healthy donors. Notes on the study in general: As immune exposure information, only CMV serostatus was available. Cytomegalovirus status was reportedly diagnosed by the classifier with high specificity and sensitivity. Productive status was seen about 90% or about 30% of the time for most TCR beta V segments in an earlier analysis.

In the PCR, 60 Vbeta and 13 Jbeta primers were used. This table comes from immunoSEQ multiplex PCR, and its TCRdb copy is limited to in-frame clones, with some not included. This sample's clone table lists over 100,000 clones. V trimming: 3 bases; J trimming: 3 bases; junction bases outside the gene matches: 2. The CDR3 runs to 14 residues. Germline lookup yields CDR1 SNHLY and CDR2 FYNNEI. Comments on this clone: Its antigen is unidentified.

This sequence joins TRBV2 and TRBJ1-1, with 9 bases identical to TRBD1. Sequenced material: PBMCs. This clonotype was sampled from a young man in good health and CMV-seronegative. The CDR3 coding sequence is TGTGCCAGCAGTGATCGGACAGGGGACACTGAAGCTTTCTTT. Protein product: CASSDRTGDTEAFF.